Presented here are 27 T cell receptor beta chains from one specimen sequenced in a study of regulatory T cells in long-lasting Graves disease. Time point noted: newly diagnosed GD, antithyroid drugs for less than 3 months. The TCR library was made from RNA that had been extracted from PBMCs in TRIzol. Arm-PCR with iRepertoire HTBI primers amplified the CDR3 regions for these TCR beta libraries. TCRdb used MiXCR to reprocess the multiplex PCR reads, holding one entry per CDR3 protein. The sample consists of 300,000 to 400,000 distinct CDR3 sequences, 15% to 18% of them appearing once. The source was peripheral blood mononuclear cells (PBMCs), collected at new diagnosis, from a patient treated with antithyroid drugs. These receptors were taken from a female donor with Graves disease.

This clonotype has ten or more counts. V and J are TRBV2 and TRBJ2-7; 11 bases are a match to TRBD2. There are 15 residues in the CDR3. The V and J ends lost 8 bases and 1 base, in that order; junction bases with no gene match: 7. The germline gives CDR1 SNHLY, CDR2 FYNNEI. CDR3 sequence (DNA): TGTGCCAGCGGTAGCGGGAGGGCCGGGTCCTACGAGCAGTACTTC. Its translation is CASGSGRAGSYEQYF.

This clonotype was counted only a few times. V and J are TRBV19 and TRBJ2-4; 9 bases match TRBD1. V was clipped by 10 bases and J by 0 bases; unmatched bases: 13. The length of the CDR3 is 17 residues. The germline CDR1 and CDR2 sequences are LNHDA and SQIVND (reference sequence). In DNA, the CDR3 is TGTGCCACCGCAGGACAGGGGAGGGGATCAGCCAAAAACATTCAGTACTTC. This codes for CATAGQGRGSAKNIQYF. The whole variable domain, filled in from reference TRBV19 and TRBJ2-4, reads DGGITQSPKYLFRKEGQNVTLSCEQNLNHDAMYWYRQDPGQGLRLIYYSQIVNDFQKGDIAEGYSVSREKKESFPLTVTSAQKNPTAFYLCATAGQGRGSAKNIQYFGAGTRLSVL.

This clonotype turned up a few times. V is TRBV20-1 and J is TRBJ2-2, with TRBD2 matching 12 bases. The V segment lost 2 bases and the J segment 5 bases; nucleotides outside the gene matches: 9. Germline V gene lookup returns CDR1 DFQATT and CDR2 SNEGSKA (reference sequence). The CDR3 is 17 amino acids. The CDR3 sequence: CSARTRLAGGYTGELFF. Here the CDR3 DNA reads TGCAGTGCTAGAACTCGCCTAGCGGGGGGGTATACCGGGGAGCTGTTTTTT.

This clonotype has ten or more counts. The chain combines TRBV29-1 with TRBJ1-1; D may be TRBD1 (6 bases). V was trimmed by 6 bases and J by 8 bases, leaving 16 bases between them. This CDR3 region has 12 residues. The germline V gene encodes CDR1 SQVTM and CDR2 ANQGSEA. The CDR3 loop reads CSVPRGGTEAFF. CDR3 sequence (DNA): TGCAGCGTCCCCAGGGGAGGAACCGAAGCTTTCTTT.

About this clonotype: A clone one base away is much larger, so this may be a read error. The chain recombines TRBV29-1 with TRBJ2-2; the D gene is possibly TRBD2 (6 bases). CDR1 and CDR2 (germline): SQVTM, ANQGSEA. The CDR3 sequence is 13 residues long. DNA for the CDR3: TGCAGCGTTGACGGGGGAACCACCGGGAAGCTGTTTTTT. Residues: CSVDGGTTGKLFF.

Ten or more counts support this clonotype. This chain links TRBV29-1 with TRBJ2-2; D possibly corresponds to TRBD2 (6 bases). Trimming removed 2 bases at V and 2 bases at J, with 12 bases between. CDR3 length equals 15 residues. Germline assignment: CDR1 SQVTM and CDR2 ANQGSEA. CDR3 DNA: TGCAGCGTTGAAAGCGGGCAGTCCAACACCGGGGAGCTGTTTTTT. Translating it yields CSVESGQSNTGELFF.

A remark on this clonotype: This is likely an artifact of a read error, given a far larger clone one base away. This chain joins TRBV7-2 and TRBJ2-1, with unresolved D. Deletions cut 2 bases from V and 10 bases from J, with 18 bases between. This CDR3 contains 15 residues. Germline V CDR1 and CDR2: SGHTA, FQGNSA. CDR3 sequence reads: CASSLYASGTYEQFF. The CDR3 DNA sequence: TGTGCCAGCAGCTTATATGCCTCAGGAACCTACGAGCAGTTCTTC.

The rearrangement joins TRBV10-3 to TRBJ2-2; TRBD2 matches at 9 bases. V shed 5 bases, J shed 7 bases, and the junction held 8 bases outside the gene matches. CDR1 is ENHRY, CDR2 SYGVKD, per germline. This CDR3 region has 15 residues. The CDR3: CAISNLAGAGGELFF. DNA of the CDR3: TGTGCCATCAGTAACTTAGCGGGAGCGGGCGGGGAGCTGTTTTTT.

The V and J genes are TRBV7-3 and TRBJ1-2; tentatively, D is TRBD1 (6 bases). V was shortened by 6 bases and J by 3 bases, with 17 bases between the two germline ends. The CDR3 totals 15 residues. Germline-derived CDR1 and CDR2 are SGHTA and FQGTGA. CDR3: CASRGSRGEDYGYTF. The CDR3 nucleotides are TGTGCCAGCAGGGGAAGCAGGGGCGAAGACTATGGCTACACCTTC.

In this sample, this clonotype turned up a few times. This rearrangement joins TRBV20-1 to TRBJ2-5; the D gene is possibly TRBD2 (6 bases). From germline, CDR1 is DFQATT and CDR2 SNEGSKA (reference sequence). Deletions cut 1 base from V and 0 bases from J, with 21 bases between. The CDR3 has 18 residues. CDR3 loop: CSARAYPWVAEHQETQYF. The CDR3 nucleotides are TGCAGTGCTAGAGCCTATCCGTGGGTAGCGGAGCACCAAGAGACCCAGTACTTC.

This clonotype has at least ten counts. This rearrangement joins TRBV7-9 to TRBJ2-5, with TRBD2 matching over 8 bases. Germline V gene sequence: CDR1 SEHNR, CDR2 FQNEAQ (reference sequence). There are 16 residues in the CDR3. The trim removed 5 bases at V and 2 bases at J, leaving 10 bases unmatched. The CDR3 DNA reads TGTGCCAGCAGCCCGACTAGCGCTACGTTACAAGAGACCCAGTACTTC. It yields the protein CASSPTSATLQETQYF.

The chain combines TRBV7-2 with TRBJ1-1; D possibly corresponds to TRBD1 (6 bases). V was cut by 0 bases and J by 4 bases, with 15 bases left in between. This CDR3 contains 16 residues. Germline V gives CDR1 SGHTA, CDR2 FQGNSA. In DNA form, the CDR3 reads TGTGCCAGCAGCTTAGCGTCACCAGGGGTTGGCACTGAAGCTTTCTTT. This codes for CASSLASPGVGTEAFF.

The sample holds a few counts of this clonotype. V usage is TRBV7-9 and J usage is TRBJ2-1; possibly TRBD1 or TRBD2 for D (5 bases each). Per the germline V gene, CDR1 is SEHNR and CDR2 is FQNEAQ (reference sequence). This CDR3 has 13 residues. Trimming pared 2 bases from V and 10 bases from J, leaving 12 bases between. The CDR3 DNA sequence: TGTGCCAGCAGCTTATCAGGGAGACGGGAGCAGTTCTTC. It translates to CASSLSGRREQFF.

This clonotype has a count of ten or more. The chain joins TRBV20-1 to TRBJ2-5, with D maybe TRBD1 (5 bases). CDR1 is DFQATT and CDR2 is SNEGSKA in the germline V gene (reference sequence). The CDR3 is made up of 12 amino acids. Deletions cut 7 bases from V and 2 bases from J, with 11 bases between. DNA for the CDR3: TGCAGTGGGGAAGCAGGGCAAGAGACCCAGTACTTC. Translating it yields CSGEAGQETQYF.

This clonotype was counted ten times or more. This chain joins TRBV20-1 and TRBJ2-3; D remains ambiguous. With 1 base removed from V and 4 bases from J, the gap between germline ends came to 21 bases. From germline, CDR1 is DFQATT and CDR2 SNEGSKA (reference sequence). CDR3 length equals 17 residues. The CDR3 here is CSARGRTGPASPDTQYF. CDR3 bases: TGCAGTGCTAGAGGTCGAACCGGTCCCGCGAGTCCAGATACGCAGTATTTT.

This clonotype appeared many times. The gene calls are TRBV3-1 and TRBJ1-6, with D perhaps matching TRBD1 (5 bases). The germline CDR1 and CDR2 sequences are LGHDT and YNNKEL (reference sequence). Trimming shortened V by 5 bases and J by 7 bases, and 15 bases separated the two germline ends. CDR3 length: 15 amino acids. This CDR3 reads CASSSRDGGNSPLHF. The CDR3, as DNA: TGTGCCAGCAGCTCTCGGGACGGAGGGAATTCACCCCTCCACTTT.

This clonotype has a count of ten or more. The V and J genes are TRBV3-1 and TRBJ2-1; D perhaps matches TRBD1 (5 bases). V was clipped by 0 bases and J by 5 bases, with 17 bases between them. CDR3 size: 17 residues. Per germline, CDR1 LGHDT and CDR2 YNNKEL (reference sequence). The CDR3 here is CASSQDPSQGRDNEQFF. CDR3 nucleotides: TGTGCCAGCAGCCAAGATCCGTCCCAGGGTAGGGACAATGAGCAGTTCTTC.

The chain employs TRBV5-6 and TRBJ1-1, with D possibly being TRBD1 (6 bases). This CDR3 is built from 13 residues. The ends were cut back, 5 bases at V and 0 bases at J, with 8 bases in the middle. Germline lookup yields CDR1 SGHDT and CDR2 YYEEEE. The CDR3 loop is CASRRGVNTEAFF. The CDR3, as DNA: TGTGCCAGCAGGAGGGGGGTGAACACTGAAGCTTTCTTT.

This clonotype was recorded at least ten times. The J gene is TRBJ1-1, the V gene TRBV3-1; TRBD1 is a possible D gene (5 bases). Germline V gives CDR1 LGHDT, CDR2 YNNKEL (reference sequence). Between the trimmed V and J ends, which lost 2 bases and 2 bases, there was a span of 9 bases. The CDR3 sequence is 14 residues long. The CDR3 region is CASSQIRENTEAFF. The CDR3 bases are TGTGCCAGCAGCCAAATCAGGGAAAACACTGAAGCTTTCTTT.

This clonotype was recorded at least ten times. This chain joins TRBV5-1 and TRBJ1-1; 7 bases fit TRBD1. The length of the CDR3 is 17 residues. Trimming took 3 bases from V and 1 from J; bases not matched to a gene: 12. From germline, CDR1 is SGHRS and CDR2 YFSETQ. In nucleotides, the CDR3 is TGCGCCAGCAGCTCGGCCAGATCCCGGGACAGGAACACTGAAGCTTTCTTT. Translating gives CASSSARSRDRNTEAFF.

Turning to this clonotype: Just one base apart from a much larger clone, this may be a read error. V usage is TRBV5-4 and J usage is TRBJ2-3, with D possibly matching TRBD2 (6 bases). The tail of the sequence fits TRBJ2-1 better, so the J call may be wrong. CDR3 size: 16 residues. Germline V gene lookup returns CDR1 SGHNT and CDR2 YYREEE (reference sequence). The DNA of the CDR3 is TGTGCCAGCAGCTTGTGGGGGGTGGTCAGTTACAATGAGCAGTTCTTC. Protein product: CASSLWGVVSYNEQFF.

The V call is TRBV5-4, the J call TRBJ2-1; 8 nucleotides match TRBD2. CDR3 length: 13 residues. The V gene end was trimmed by 6 bases and the J gene end by 8 bases; junction bases not matched to a gene: 7. Germline CDR1 is SGHNT and CDR2 is YYREEE (reference sequence). The CDR3 reads CASNPSGSYEQFF. CDR3 coding DNA: TGTGCCAGCAACCCCAGCGGGAGTTATGAGCAGTTCTTC. Full variable domain (missing parts from reference TRBV5-4 and TRBJ2-1): ETGVTQSPTHLIKTRGQQVTLRCSSQSGHNTVSWYQQALGQGPQFIFQYYREEENGRGNFPPRFSGLQFPNYSSELNVNALELDDSALYLCASNPSGSYEQFFGPGTRLTVL.

This clonotype was recorded at least ten times. J is TRBJ2-7 and V is TRBV6-9, with D unclear. CDR1 MNHGY and CDR2 SVAAGI come from the germline V gene. Trimming stripped 4 bases from V and 4 bases from J, with 20 bases between. The CDR3 extends over 16 amino acids. The CDR3 DNA is TGTGCCAGCAGTTTCTCGGCGGTTGGAGACGATTACGAGCAGTACTTC. Translated, it gives CASSFSAVGDDYEQYF.

This clonotype was counted at least ten times. This chain uses TRBV6-6 with TRBJ2-1, with 8 bases matching TRBD2. Trimming removed 0 bases from V and 0 bases from J; junction bases left unmatched: 10. Germline assignment: CDR1 MNHNY and CDR2 SVGAGI (reference sequence). This CDR3 contains 19 residues. The CDR3 here is CASSYSLGGGFTSYNEQFF. In nucleotides, the CDR3 is TGTGCCAGCAGTTACTCGCTCGGGGGGGGCTTTACCTCCTACAATGAGCAGTTCTTC.

The chain couples TRBV4-1 to TRBJ2-5, with 10 bases that match TRBD1. Germline assignment: CDR1 MGHRA and CDR2 YSYEKL. The V segment lost 1 base and the J segment 2 bases; nucleotides outside the gene matches: 7. This CDR3 is 17 amino acids long. The CDR3 loop reads CASSQVEGQGPQETQYF. Here the CDR3 DNA reads TGCGCCAGCAGCCAAGTAGAGGGACAGGGGCCTCAAGAGACCCAGTACTTC.

This clonotype was counted many times. The V and J genes are TRBV12-5 and TRBJ2-3; 9 bases align to TRBD1. V trimming: 5 bases; J trimming: 1 base; junction bases outside the gene matches: 4. Germline V CDR1 and CDR2: LGHNT, FRNRAP. The CDR3 covers 15 residues. CDR3 protein: CASGRWDRGTDTQYF. CDR3 in DNA: TGTGCTAGTGGTCGTTGGGACAGGGGCACAGATACGCAGTATTTT.

The CDR3 DNA sequence: TGCGCCAGCAGCCAAGATAGGGGACAAAGCGGGAGGGCCTGGAACAATGAGCAGTTCTTC. This gives the protein CASSQDRGQSGRAWNNEQFF. The chain combines TRBV4-1 with TRBJ2-1; 10 positions agree with TRBD2. V shed 0 bases and J 5 bases; nucleotides not matched to a gene: 16. Germline V CDR1 and CDR2: MGHRA, YSYEKL. The CDR3 is made up of 20 amino acids.